This T cell receptor (beta chain) emerged from a study of blood T cell repertoires in COVID-19. The CDR3 is made up of 15 amino acids. Between the trimmed V and J ends, which lost 3 bases and 6 bases, there was a span of 17 bases. In germline, CDR1 is SGHAT, CDR2 FQNNGV. Profiling relied on immunoSEQ multiplex PCR, and the TCRdb table lists in-frame clones only, not all of them. This sample has about 210,000 clones, with more than 70% found just once. The clonotype was recovered from a woman aged 45-65 years with acute or convalescent COVID-19. The chain employs TRBV11-2 and TRBJ1-1; D is unresolved. Sequenced: peripheral blood. This CDR3 reads CASSFFLAGTSEAFF. CDR3 nucleotides: TGTGCCAGCAGCTTCTTTTTGGCAGGAACCTCTGAAGCTTTCTTT. Filled out from reference TRBV11-2 and TRBJ1-1, the complete variable domain reads EAGVAQSPRYKIIEKRQSVAFWCNPISGHATLYWYQQILGQGPKLLIQFQNNGVVDDSQLPKDRFSAERLKGVDSTLKIQPAKLEDSAVYLCASSFFLAGTSEAFFGQGTRLTVV.